These 7 T cell receptor beta chains came from one sample sequenced in a study of shared clonotypes between healthy human individuals. Clones were read by immunoSEQ multiplex PCR, and TCRdb kept only the in-frame ones, dropping some. Of about 1 million clones in the sample, about 76% were seen once. Sequenced material: memory CD4+ T cells sorted from blood. Subset given: CD45RA-negative fraction. The receptors here all came from a man aged 18 to 30 in good health.

The rearrangement uses TRBV4-3 and TRBJ2-3; possibly TRBD1 or TRBD2 for D (5 bases each). Germline CDR1 and CDR2: LGHNA and YSLEER. Trimming stripped 2 bases from V and 2 bases from J, with 14 bases between. CDR3 length: 16 amino acids. CDR3 residues: CASSQSTGLTTDTQYF. For the CDR3, the DNA is TGCGCCAGCAGCCAATCAACGGGGCTAACCACAGATACGCAGTATTTT.

Only a few counts were recorded for this clone. V gene TRBV6-1 combines with J gene TRBJ1-4; D might be TRBD1 (5 bases). Germline lookup yields CDR1 MNHNS and CDR2 SASEGT. This CDR3 region has 13 residues. The V gene lost 3 bases and the J gene lost 6 bases, with 8 bases spanning the gap. CDR3 sequence reads: CASSDSTDEKLFF. The CDR3 DNA is TGTGCCAGCAGTGATTCGACAGATGAAAAACTGTTTTTT.

For the CDR3, the DNA is TGTGCCAGCAGTGAGGTTCCTGGCGGGGGCCCCCAGTACTTC. It codes for CASSEVPGGGPQYF. This sequence joins TRBV28 and TRBJ2-5; TRBD2 is a possible D gene (7 bases). V was cut by 5 bases and J by 9 bases, with 19 bases left in between. The CDR3 runs 14 residues. Germline V gene data show CDR1 as MDHEN and CDR2 as SYDVKM.

The chain has TRBV29-1 and TRBJ1-4; 9 bases are shared with TRBD1. CDR1 SQVTM and CDR2 ANQGSEA come from the germline V gene. V trimming: 7 bases; J trimming: 5 bases; junction bases outside the gene matches: 8. CDR3 size: 14 residues. The CDR3 DNA reads as TGCAGCGCCGCGGAGGGGACAGGGAATGAAAAACTGTTTTTT. Translation: CSAAEGTGNEKLFF.

The chain links TRBV6-1 to TRBJ1-5; 7 bases align to TRBD1. The CDR3 sequence is 13 residues long. V lost 7 bases and J lost 3; bases outside the gene matches: 3. Germline CDR1 MNHNS, CDR2 SASEGT. In DNA form, the CDR3 reads TGTGCCAGCAAAGGACAGGACAATCAGCCCCAGCATTTT. This translates into CASKGQDNQPQHF.

V gene TRBV7-2 combines with J gene TRBJ1-6; D is perhaps TRBD1 (6 bases). Germline CDR1 and CDR2: SGHTA and FQGNSA. V was pared by 3 bases and J by 4 bases, with 10 bases between. The CDR3 is made up of 15 amino acids. CDR3 DNA sequence: TGTGCCAGCAGCTTGGGGGCGCAATATAATTCACCCCTCCACTTT. Translation gives CASSLGAQYNSPLHF.

This chain connects TRBV5-1 to TRBJ2-5, with a weak D call TRBD1 (6 bases). CDR1 and CDR2 (germline): SGHRS, YFSETQ. V lost 1 base to trimming and J lost 5 bases, with 15 bases between them. The CDR3 totals 15 residues. CDR3 nucleotides: TGCGCCAGCAGCTTGTCACAGGGTTTTGGCGAGACCCAGTACTTC. This codes for CASSLSQGFGETQYF.